This is a list of T cell receptor beta chains from one sample in a study of identical twins. TCRdb reprocessed the 5' RACE reads via MiXCR and lists one record per CDR3 protein. The data show around 530,000 distinct CDR3 sequences, with roughly 15% seen just once and less than 0.5% held by the top ten. These same records also appear under a second study, on yellow fever vaccine responses in identical twins.

Sequenced material: CD4+ T cells sorted from blood. The receptors stem from a young woman in good health. The CDR3 runs from the conserved cysteine through the conserved F or W. A D gene is named only where the DNA matches it firmly. Expanded clones are given a class, and other clones once, few, many or no size at all.

clone size	D gene	V gene	J gene	CDR3 DNA	CDR3 protein
NA	TRBD2	TRBV10-3	TRBJ2-7	TGTGCCATCAGTGAGGGACCCGGCTCGGGGGGCGAGCAGTACTTC	CAISEGPGSGGEQYF
NA	TRBD2	TRBV3-1	TRBJ2-3	TGTGCCAGCAGCCAAGCTGGGAGTGGGACTAGGGCGTATTTT	CASSQAGSGTRAYF
few	TRBD1	TRBV28	TRBJ1-1	TGTGCCATATCCCCTACAGGGGTGGGCACTGAAGCTTTCTTT	CAISPTGVGTEAFF
NA	TRBD2	TRBV24-1	TRBJ2-7	TGTGCCACCAGTGACCGTGGGACTAGCGGCCACTACGAGCAGTACTTC	CATSDRGTSGHYEQYF
many	NA	TRBV5-1	TRBJ1-5	TGCGCCAGCAGCTTGGACGGACAGTTCAATCAGCCCCAGCATTTT	CASSLDGQFNQPQHF
few	TRBD1	TRBV11-2	TRBJ1-4	TGTGCCAGCAGCCCCACAAAAACCCAGGGGGTTAATGAAAAACTGTTTTTT	CASSPTKTQGVNEKLFF
NA	TRBD1	TRBV29-1	TRBJ2-4	TGCAGCGTTGTGTTGGGACAGGGGTGGCACATTCAGTACTTC	CSVVLGQGWHIQYF
NA	TRBD2	TRBV7-3	TRBJ2-3	TGTGCCAGCAGCCAATTGAGCGGGAGTAATACGCAGTATTTT	CASSQLSGSNTQYF
NA	NA	TRBV28	TRBJ2-7	TGTGCCAGCAGTTTTGGGCAGTCGGCCTACGAGCAGTACTTC	CASSFGQSAYEQYF
NA	NA	TRBV3-1	TRBJ1-1	TGTGCCAGCAGCCAAGGGGGGAGGGATGAAGCTTTCTTT	CASSQGGRDEAFF
NA	TRBD1	TRBV5-1	TRBJ2-5	TGCGCCAGCAGTGGGACAGTGCAAGAGACCCAGTACTTC	CASSGTVQETQYF
many	NA	TRBV12-3/TRBV12-4	TRBJ1-1	TGTGCCAGCAGTACCACAACGAACACTGAAGCTTTCTTT	CASSTTTNTEAFF
NA	NA	TRBV10-2	TRBJ2-5	TGCGCCAGCAGCGTACTAGGCCCCCAAGAGACCCAGTACTTC	CASSVLGPQETQYF
NA	NA	TRBV14	TRBJ2-1	TGTGCCAGCAGCCAAGTCCCGCTACAGTCCTACAATGAGCAGTTCTTC	CASSQVPLQSYNEQFF
NA	TRBD1	TRBV3-1	TRBJ1-5	TGTGCCAGCAGCCATTCCGGGACAGGGGTTAATCAGCCCCAGCATTTT	CASSHSGTGVNQPQHF
few	NA	TRBV20-1	TRBJ1-1	TGCAGTGCTCTCGTAGGGGAGACTGAAGCTTTCTTT	CSALVGETEAFF
few	NA	TRBV20-1	TRBJ2-3	TGCAGTGCCCGAAGCGTAAGCACAGATACGCAGTATTTT	CSARSVSTDTQYF
NA	NA	TRBV6-5	TRBJ2-3	TGTGCCAGCAGTTACTCTCTCGGCGGCGACTCCACGCAGTATTTT	CASSYSLGGDSTQYF
few	NA	TRBV7-9	TRBJ2-5	TGTGCCAGCAGCTTATATGGGGCTAGCCAAGAGACCCAGTACTTC	CASSLYGASQETQYF
NA	TRBD2	TRBV7-9	TRBJ2-1	TGTGCCAGCAGCCCAGAGGGACTAGCGGGGGGGCGGAATGAGCAGTTCTTC	CASSPEGLAGGRNEQFF
few	NA	TRBV29-1	TRBJ2-2	TGCAGCGTTCGCCAGGGAGGTTCCGGGGAGCTGTTTTTT	CSVRQGGSGELFF
few	TRBD1	TRBV5-1	TRBJ2-5	TGCGCCAGCAGCTTCACAGGGGTCCAAGAGACCCAGTACTTC	CASSFTGVQETQYF
few	NA	TRBV29-1	TRBJ1-1	TGCAGCGTTGGTGAGGCGGGGAACACTGAAGCTTTCTTT	CSVGEAGNTEAFF
few	TRBD1	TRBV29-1	TRBJ1-1	TGCAGCGTTGCCTCGGACAGGGGTTACACTGAAGCTTTCTTT	CSVASDRGYTEAFF
NA	NA	TRBV6-5	TRBJ2-1	TGTGCCAGCAGTTACCCGGCCCGGGGGAGTGATGAGCAGTTCTTC	CASSYPARGSDEQFF
many	NA	TRBV20-1	TRBJ2-3	TGCAGTGCCGTCCCCCCAGATACGCAGTATTTT	CSAVPPDTQYF
NA	TRBD2	TRBV20-1	TRBJ2-3	TGCAGTGCAAGACCCTCACTAGCGGGAGGGCGCAGTACAGATACGCAGTATTTT	CSARPSLAGGRSTDTQYF
NA	NA	TRBV5-6	TRBJ2-2	TGTGCCAGCAGCTTGGCAGTTCGCATCGCCGGGGAGCTGTTTTTT	CASSLAVRIAGELFF
NA	TRBD2	TRBV6-2/TRBV6-3	TRBJ2-1	TGTGCCAGCAAGCCGGGACTAGCGGGATTGAATGAGCAGTTCTTC	CASKPGLAGLNEQFF
NA	TRBD1	TRBV6-1	TRBJ2-6	TGTGCCAGCAGCCTTACGTGGACAGGGAGCTCTGGGGCCAACGTCCTGACTTTC	CASSLTWTGSSGANVLTF
few	TRBD2	TRBV20-1	TRBJ2-3	TGCAGTGCTGCCCTTCGACTAGCGGGGGATACAGATACGCAGTATTTT	CSAALRLAGDTDTQYF
NA	NA	TRBV20-1	TRBJ2-3	TGCAGTGCTAACCTCAGAGACCCAGATACGCAGTATTTT	CSANLRDPDTQYF
many	TRBD1	TRBV20-1	TRBJ2-4	TGCAGTGCCACCGACAGGGTGGGGGCCAAAAACATTCAGTACTTC	CSATDRVGAKNIQYF
few	TRBD2	TRBV7-9	TRBJ2-7	TGTGCCAGCAGCATCGGGACTAGCGGGTACGAGCAGTACTTC	CASSIGTSGYEQYF
NA	NA	TRBV12-3/TRBV12-4	TRBJ2-1	TGTGCCAGCAGTTTGCCCTTAAATGAGCAGTTCTTC	CASSLPLNEQFF
NA	TRBD2	TRBV28	TRBJ2-1	TGTGCCAGCAGCCCCATAGGACTAGCGGGAGGCCTAAGACGGGGTGAGCAGTTCTTC	CASSPIGLAGGLRRGEQFF
NA	NA	TRBV5-6	TRBJ2-1	TGTGCCAGCAGCGTCTACAGGGCCGGGGGCGATGAGCAGTTCTTC	CASSVYRAGGDEQFF
NA	NA	TRBV3-1	TRBJ2-1	TGTGCCAGCAGCCAAGCCCTTGGAAGGAATGAGCAGTTCTTC	CASSQALGRNEQFF
NA	NA	TRBV9	TRBJ1-1	TGTGCCAGCAGCGCGGATGGGGTTAAAGCTTTCTTT	CASSADGVKAFF
NA	TRBD2	TRBV20-1	TRBJ2-3	TGCAGTGCTAGAGACTACCGGGGGGGCCATGGCACAGATACGCAGTATTTT	CSARDYRGGHGTDTQYF
NA	NA	TRBV11-2	TRBJ1-6	TGTGCCAGCAGCTTAGCGGGGGGGTTGGCCCTCCACTTT	CASSLAGGLALHF
NA	NA	TRBV4-1	TRBJ2-5	TGCGCCAGCAGACAAACGGGGGGCTTAGGGACCCAGTACTTC	CASRQTGGLGTQYF
NA	NA	TRBV10-3	TRBJ1-5	TGTGCCATCAAGCAGAATGAGGGCAATCAGCCCCAGCATTTT	CAIKQNEGNQPQHF
few	TRBD2	TRBV12-3/TRBV12-4	TRBJ2-1	TGTGCCAGCAGTTTAACGGTAGCGGGAGGAACCTACAATGAGCAGTTCTTC	CASSLTVAGGTYNEQFF
NA	NA	TRBV29-1	TRBJ2-3	TGCAGCGCTCGATTCTCCCGGTCGAGCACAGATACGCAGTATTTT	CSARFSRSSTDTQYF
NA	NA	TRBV5-6	TRBJ2-1	TGTGCCAGCAGCTTGGACAGCCTGGGCAATGAGCAGTTCTTC	CASSLDSLGNEQFF
NA	TRBD1	TRBV28	TRBJ2-5	TGTGCCAGCAGTACTCCGACAGGGGGACTCCAAGAGACCCAGTACTTC	CASSTPTGGLQETQYF
few	NA	TRBV2	TRBJ1-5	TGTGCCAGCACCCTAGACAGAAATCAGCCCCAGCATTTT	CASTLDRNQPQHF
many	NA	TRBV12-3/TRBV12-4	TRBJ2-2	TGTGCCAGCAAACTAATGAACACCGGGGAGCTGTTTTTT	CASKLMNTGELFF
NA	NA	TRBV5-6	TRBJ2-2	TGTGCCAGCAGCCCCGAGTACCGAGGCCCCGGGGAGCTGTTTTTT	CASSPEYRGPGELFF
NA	NA	TRBV12-3/TRBV12-4	TRBJ1-5	TGTGCCAGCAGTCCCACCTTGGCGGGGGAAATGCCCCAGCATTTT	CASSPTLAGEMPQHF
many	NA	TRBV5-1	TRBJ2-7	TGCGCCAGCAGCTTGCTCGCGGGGCACGAGCAGTACTTC	CASSLLAGHEQYF